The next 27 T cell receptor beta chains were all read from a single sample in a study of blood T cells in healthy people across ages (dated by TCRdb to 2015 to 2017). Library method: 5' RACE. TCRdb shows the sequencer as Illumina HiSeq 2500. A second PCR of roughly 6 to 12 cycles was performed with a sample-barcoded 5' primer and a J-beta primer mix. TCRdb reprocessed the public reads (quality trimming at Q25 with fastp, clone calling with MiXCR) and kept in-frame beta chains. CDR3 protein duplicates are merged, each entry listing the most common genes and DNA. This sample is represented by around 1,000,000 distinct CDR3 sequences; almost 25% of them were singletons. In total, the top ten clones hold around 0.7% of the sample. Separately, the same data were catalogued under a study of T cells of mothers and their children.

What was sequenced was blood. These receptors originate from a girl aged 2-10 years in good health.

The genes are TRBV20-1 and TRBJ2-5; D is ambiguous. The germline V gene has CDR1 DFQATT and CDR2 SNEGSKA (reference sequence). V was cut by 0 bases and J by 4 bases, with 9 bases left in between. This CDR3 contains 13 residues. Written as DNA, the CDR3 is TGCAGTGCTAGAGAAATTTCGGGAGAGACCCAGTACTTC. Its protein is CSAREISGETQYF.

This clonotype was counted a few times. CDR3 residues: CASSQDPSGSDEQFF. CDR3 DNA sequence: TGTGCCAGCAGCCAAGATCCCTCGGGTAGCGATGAGCAGTTCTTC. The chain is built from TRBV4-2 and TRBJ2-1, with D perhaps TRBD2 (5 bases). Germline CDR1 reads LGHNA; CDR2 reads YNFKEQ. The ends were cut back, 0 bases at V and 8 bases at J, with 14 bases in the middle. The CDR3 is made up of 15 amino acids.

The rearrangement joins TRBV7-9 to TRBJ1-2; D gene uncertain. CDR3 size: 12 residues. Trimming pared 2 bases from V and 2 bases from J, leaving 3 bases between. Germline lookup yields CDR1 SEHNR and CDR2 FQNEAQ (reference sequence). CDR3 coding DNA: TGTGCCAGCAGCTTAATGAACTATGGCTACACCTTC. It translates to CASSLMNYGYTF.

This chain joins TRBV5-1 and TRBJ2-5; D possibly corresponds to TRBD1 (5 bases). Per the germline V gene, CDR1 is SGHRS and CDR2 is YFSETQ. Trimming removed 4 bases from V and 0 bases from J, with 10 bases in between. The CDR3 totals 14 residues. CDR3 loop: CASSNGANQETQYF. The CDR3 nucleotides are TGCGCCAGCAGCAATGGGGCCAACCAAGAGACCCAGTACTTC.

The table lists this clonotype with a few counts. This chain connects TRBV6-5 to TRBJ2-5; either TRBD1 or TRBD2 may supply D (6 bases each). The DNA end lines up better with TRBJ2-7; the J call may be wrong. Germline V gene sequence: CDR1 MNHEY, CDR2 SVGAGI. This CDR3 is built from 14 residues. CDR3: CASRYRQDYYEQYF. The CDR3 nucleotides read TGTGCCAGCAGATATAGACAGGACTACTACGAGCAGTACTTC.

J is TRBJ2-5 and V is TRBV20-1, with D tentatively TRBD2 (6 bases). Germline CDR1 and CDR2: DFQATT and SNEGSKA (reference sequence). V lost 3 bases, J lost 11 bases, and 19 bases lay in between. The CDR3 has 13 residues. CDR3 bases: TGCAGTGCTAGTGGCGACGGGGGAGGTGAGCAGTACTTC. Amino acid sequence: CSASGDGGGEQYF.

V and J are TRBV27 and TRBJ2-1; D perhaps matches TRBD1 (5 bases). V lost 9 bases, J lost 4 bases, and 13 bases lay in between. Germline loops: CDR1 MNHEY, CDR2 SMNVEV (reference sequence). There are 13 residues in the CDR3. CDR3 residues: CASCLDTYNEQFF. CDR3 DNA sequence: TGTGCCAGTTGCCTGGACACGTACAATGAGCAGTTCTTC.

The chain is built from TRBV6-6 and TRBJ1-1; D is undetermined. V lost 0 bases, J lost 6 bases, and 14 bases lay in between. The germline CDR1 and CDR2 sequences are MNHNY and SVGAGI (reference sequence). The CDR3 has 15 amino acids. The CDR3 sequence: CASSYSRGGNAEAFF. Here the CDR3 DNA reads TGTGCCAGCAGTTACTCCCGAGGTGGAAACGCTGAAGCTTTCTTT.

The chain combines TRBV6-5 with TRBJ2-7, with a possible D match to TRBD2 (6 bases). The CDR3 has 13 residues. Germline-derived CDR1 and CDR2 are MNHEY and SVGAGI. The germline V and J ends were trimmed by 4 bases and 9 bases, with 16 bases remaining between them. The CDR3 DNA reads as TGTGCCAGCAGTTCGGGAGAGGCTATCGGGCAGTACTTC. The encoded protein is CASSSGEAIGQYF.

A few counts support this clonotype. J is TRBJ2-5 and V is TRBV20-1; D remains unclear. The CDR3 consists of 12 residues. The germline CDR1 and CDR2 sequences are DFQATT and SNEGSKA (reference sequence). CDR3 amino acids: CTPRQVLGTQYF. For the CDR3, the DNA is TGCACCCCTAGGCAGGTGCTTGGGACCCAGTACTTC.

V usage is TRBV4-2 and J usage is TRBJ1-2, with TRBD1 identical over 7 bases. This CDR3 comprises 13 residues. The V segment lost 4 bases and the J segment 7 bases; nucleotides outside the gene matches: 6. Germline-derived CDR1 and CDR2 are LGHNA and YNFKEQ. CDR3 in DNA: TGTGCCAGCAGCCGACGACAGGGAGGTGGCTACACCTTC. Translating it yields CASSRRQGGGYTF.

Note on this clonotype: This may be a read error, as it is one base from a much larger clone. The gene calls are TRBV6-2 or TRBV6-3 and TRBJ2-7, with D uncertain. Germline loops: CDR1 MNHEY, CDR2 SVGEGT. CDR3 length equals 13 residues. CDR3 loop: CASSLEVHREQCF. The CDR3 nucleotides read TGTGCCAGCAGTTTAGAAGTCCATCGCGAGCAGTGCTTC.

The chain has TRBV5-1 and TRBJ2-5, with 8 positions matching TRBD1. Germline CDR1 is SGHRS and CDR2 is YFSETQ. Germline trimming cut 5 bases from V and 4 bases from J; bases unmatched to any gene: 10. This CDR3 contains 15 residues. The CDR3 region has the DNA TGCGCCAGCAGTTCTCCTGACAGGGGCGGAGAGACCCAGTACTTC. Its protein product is CASSSPDRGGETQYF.

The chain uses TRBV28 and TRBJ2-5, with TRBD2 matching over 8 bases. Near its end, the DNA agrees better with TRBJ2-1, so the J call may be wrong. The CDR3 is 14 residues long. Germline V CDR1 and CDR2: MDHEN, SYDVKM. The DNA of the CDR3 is TGTGCCAGCAGTTTAACTAGCGGTGGCCATGAGCAGTTCTTC. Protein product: CASSLTSGGHEQFF.

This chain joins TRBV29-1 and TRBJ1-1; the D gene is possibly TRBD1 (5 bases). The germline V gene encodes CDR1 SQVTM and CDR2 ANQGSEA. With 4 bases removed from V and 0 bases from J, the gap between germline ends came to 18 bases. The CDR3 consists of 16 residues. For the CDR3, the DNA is TGCAGCGTTGTGCCCTTCTCGGGACGGTTGAACACTGAAGCTTTCTTT. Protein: CSVVPFSGRLNTEAFF.

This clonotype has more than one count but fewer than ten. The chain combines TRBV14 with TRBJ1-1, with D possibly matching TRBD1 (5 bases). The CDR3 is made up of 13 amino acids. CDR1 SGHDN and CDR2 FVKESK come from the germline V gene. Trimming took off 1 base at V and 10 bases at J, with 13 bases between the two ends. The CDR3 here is CASSQVDGGGAFF. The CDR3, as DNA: TGTGCCAGCAGCCAAGTTGACGGGGGGGGAGCTTTCTTT.

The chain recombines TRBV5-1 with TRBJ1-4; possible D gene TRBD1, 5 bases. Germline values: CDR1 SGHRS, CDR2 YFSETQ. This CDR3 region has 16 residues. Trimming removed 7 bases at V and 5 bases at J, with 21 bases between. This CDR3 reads CASSFSPGLRNEKLFF. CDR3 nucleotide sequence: TGCGCCAGCTCCTTTTCCCCGGGACTGAGGAATGAAAAACTGTTTTTT.

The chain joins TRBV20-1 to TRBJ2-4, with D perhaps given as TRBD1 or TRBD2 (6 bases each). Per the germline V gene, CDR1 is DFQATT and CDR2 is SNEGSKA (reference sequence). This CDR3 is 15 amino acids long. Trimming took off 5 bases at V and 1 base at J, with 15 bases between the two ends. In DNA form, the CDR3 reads TGCAGTGCTTCCGGGAGCAGGGGTGCCAAAAACATTCAGTACTTC. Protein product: CSASGSRGAKNIQYF.

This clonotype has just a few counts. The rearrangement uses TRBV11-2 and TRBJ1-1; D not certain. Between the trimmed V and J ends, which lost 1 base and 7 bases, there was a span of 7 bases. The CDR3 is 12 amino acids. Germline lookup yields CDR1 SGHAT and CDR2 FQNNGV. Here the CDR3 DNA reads TGTGCCAGCAGCTTAGGGTCCAATGAAGCTTTCTTT. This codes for CASSLGSNEAFF.

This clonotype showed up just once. The CDR3 DNA follows: TGTGCCAGCAGTTTTAAAATAGAGACCCAGTACTTC. It is translated as CASSFKIETQYF. This chain uses TRBV12-3 or TRBV12-4 with TRBJ2-5; D uncertain. With 3 bases removed from V and 4 bases from J, the gap between germline ends came to 6 bases. This CDR3 comprises 12 residues.

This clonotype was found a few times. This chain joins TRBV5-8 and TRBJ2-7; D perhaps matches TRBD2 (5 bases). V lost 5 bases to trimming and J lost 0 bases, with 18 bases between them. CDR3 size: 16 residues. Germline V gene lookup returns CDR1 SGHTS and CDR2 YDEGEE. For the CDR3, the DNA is TGTGCCAGCAGTTCTCGCCTCGGGGTAGCCTCCTACGAGCAGTACTTC. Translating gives CASSSRLGVASYEQYF.

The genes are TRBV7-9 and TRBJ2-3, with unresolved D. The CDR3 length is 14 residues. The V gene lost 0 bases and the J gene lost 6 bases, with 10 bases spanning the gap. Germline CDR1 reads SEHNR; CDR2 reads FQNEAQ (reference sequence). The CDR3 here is CASSLARGWDTQYF. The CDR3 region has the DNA TGTGCCAGCAGCTTAGCGCGAGGTTGGGATACGCAGTATTTT.

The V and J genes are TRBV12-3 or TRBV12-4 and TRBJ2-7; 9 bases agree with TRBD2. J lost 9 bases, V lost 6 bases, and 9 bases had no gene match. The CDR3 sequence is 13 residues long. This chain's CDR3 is CASRPGTSFGQYF. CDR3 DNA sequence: TGTGCCAGCAGGCCCGGGACTAGCTTCGGGCAGTACTTC.

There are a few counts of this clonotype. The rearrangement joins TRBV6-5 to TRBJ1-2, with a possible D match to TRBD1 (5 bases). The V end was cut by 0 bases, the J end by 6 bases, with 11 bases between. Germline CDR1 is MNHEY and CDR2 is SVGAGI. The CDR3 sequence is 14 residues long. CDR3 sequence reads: CASSYSRGGDGYTF. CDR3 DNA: TGTGCCAGCAGTTACTCCCGGGGAGGGGATGGCTACACCTTC.

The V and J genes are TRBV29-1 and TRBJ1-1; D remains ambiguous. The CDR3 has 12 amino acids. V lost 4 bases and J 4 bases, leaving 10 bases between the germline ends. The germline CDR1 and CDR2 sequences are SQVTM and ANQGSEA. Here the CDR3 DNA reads TGCAGCGTTGGGCGCCTGTCCACTGAAGCTTTCTTT. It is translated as CSVGRLSTEAFF.

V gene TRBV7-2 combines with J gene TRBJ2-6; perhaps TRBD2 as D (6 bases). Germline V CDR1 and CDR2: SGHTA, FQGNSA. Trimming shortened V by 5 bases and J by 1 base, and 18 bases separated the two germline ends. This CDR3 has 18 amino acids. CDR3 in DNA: TGTGCCAGCAGCCTACTAGCCACTTACCCGTCTGGGGCCAACGTCCTGACTTTC. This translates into CASSLLATYPSGANVLTF.

The CDR3 spells CASSFGGGANQETQYF. Here the CDR3 DNA reads TGTGCCAGCAGCTTTGGCGGGGGGGCCAACCAAGAGACCCAGTACTTC. The chain has TRBV7-2 and TRBJ2-5; 9 bases match TRBD2. Trimming at V came to 3 bases and at J to 0 bases, leaving 5 bases not matched to a gene. The CDR3 is made up of 16 amino acids. Germline V CDR1 and CDR2: SGHTA, FQGNSA. The full variable domain, in which reference TRBV7-2 and TRBJ2-5 provide the parts outside the CDR3, is GAGVSQSPSNKVTEKGKDVELRCDPISGHTALYWYRQSLGQGLEFLIYFQGNSAPDKSGLPSDRFSAERTGGSVSTLTIQRTQQEDSAVYLCASSFGGGANQETQYFGPGTRLLVL.